These T cell receptor beta chains were read from a single sample in a study of shared clonotypes between healthy human individuals. Assay: immunoSEQ multiplex PCR; the TCRdb copy retains only in-frame clones and omits some. The sample gives millions of clones, 93% of which show up once; about 1.5% is in the top ten. Sequencing was performed on naive CD8+ T cells from PBMCs. The receptors shown here come from a man between 18 and 29 years old in good health. Some clones in this sample may be carry-over from other donors' samples. Both conserved end residues are part of each CDR3. Each record gives: V gene, D gene, J gene, clone size, CDR3 DNA, CDR3 protein. A D gene is named only where the DNA matches it firmly. Expanded clones get a size class; other rows say once, few or many, or leave the size out.

V: TRBV27
D: TRBD1
J: TRBJ1-5
size: .
DNA: TGTGCCAGCAGTTCCCGACAGGGCTTCAAAGACCAGCCCCAGCATTTT
CDR3: CASSSRQGFKDQPQHF

V: TRBV7-9
D: .
J: TRBJ2-7
size: once
DNA: TGTGCCAGCAGCCCGGACGGGTACGAGCAGTACTTC
CDR3: CASSPDGYEQYF

V: TRBV9
D: .
J: TRBJ2-1
size: .
DNA: TGTGCCAGCAGCGCCTCCGGGCGGATCCCAATCAATGAGCAGTTCTTC
CDR3: CASSASGRIPINEQFF

V: TRBV27
D: .
J: TRBJ2-7
size: .
DNA: TGTGCCAGCAGTTTACGACAGCCCCACGAGCAGTACTTC
CDR3: CASSLRQPHEQYF

V: TRBV7-8
D: .
J: TRBJ1-6
size: .
DNA: TGTGCCAGCAGCTTTAGGACGGCCGGGAATAATTCACCCCTCCACTTT
CDR3: CASSFRTAGNNSPLHF

V: TRBV9
D: TRBD1
J: TRBJ1-3
size: .
DNA: TGTGCCAGCACCGACAGGGGCTCAAGCTCTGGAAACACCATATATTTT
CDR3: CASTDRGSSSGNTIYF

V: TRBV9
D: .
J: TRBJ1-2
size: .
DNA: TGTGCCAGCAGCTCCCTGGGGGGCGGTGATGGCTACACCTTC
CDR3: CASSSLGGGDGYTF

V: TRBV5-1
D: .
J: TRBJ2-1
size: .
DNA: TGCGCCAGCAGCGCAGAAGACCCCTACAATGAGCAGTTCTTC
CDR3: CASSAEDPYNEQFF

V: TRBV28
D: .
J: TRBJ2-5
size: .
DNA: TGTGCCAGCAGGGCGGGACAGACGTACCAAGAGACCCAGTACTTC
CDR3: CASRAGQTYQETQYF

V: TRBV27
D: TRBD1
J: TRBJ1-5
size: .
DNA: TGTGCCAGCAGTACAGGGGGCATCAGCAATCAGCCCCAGCATTTT
CDR3: CASSTGGISNQPQHF

V: TRBV9
D: TRBD2
J: TRBJ2-7
size: .
DNA: TGTGCCAGCAGCGTAGCGGGAGGGACGGGCGAGCAGTACTTC
CDR3: CASSVAGGTGEQYF

V: TRBV29-1
D: .
J: TRBJ2-1
size: .
DNA: TGCAGCAAGGGAACCTACAATGAGCAGTTCTTC
CDR3: CSKGTYNEQFF

V: TRBV2
D: TRBD1
J: TRBJ1-1
size: .
DNA: TGTGCCAGTCAGCCAACAGGGGGCGGTTGGGACACTGAAGCTTTCTTT
CDR3: CASQPTGGGWDTEAFF

V: TRBV5-6
D: .
J: TRBJ2-7
size: once
DNA: TGTGCCAGCAGCGGGGGGACCCTCTACGAGCAGTACTTC
CDR3: CASSGGTLYEQYF

V: TRBV29-1
D: .
J: TRBJ1-1
size: .
DNA: TGCAGCGTTGAAGATGGCGCTGAAGCTTTCTTT
CDR3: CSVEDGAEAFF

V: TRBV4-2
D: .
J: TRBJ2-5
size: .
DNA: TGTGCCAGCAGCCAAGATGTTTTCGGGAGCCAAGAGACCCAGTACTTC
CDR3: CASSQDVFGSQETQYF

V: TRBV4-1
D: .
J: TRBJ2-7
size: few
DNA: TGCGCCAGCAGCCAAGAGTTAACAGGCTTGATCACCTACGAGCAGTACTTC
CDR3: CASSQELTGLITYEQYF

V: TRBV5-1
D: TRBD1
J: TRBJ2-5
size: .
DNA: TGCGCCAGCAGCTTGGCCCCGGGACAGACATCCCAGCCACAAGAGACCCAGTACTTC
CDR3: CASSLAPGQTSQPQETQYF

V: TRBV7-8
D: TRBD1
J: TRBJ2-1
size: once
DNA: TGTGCCAGCAGCCCACAAACGCAGGGGGAAATCTACAATGAGCAGTTCTTC
CDR3: CASSPQTQGEIYNEQFF

V: TRBV6-5
D: .
J: TRBJ1-1
size: .
DNA: TGTGCCAGCAGTTCACAGAGGAACACTGAAGCTTTCTTT
CDR3: CASSSQRNTEAFF

V: TRBV27
D: .
J: TRBJ1-1
size: .
DNA: TGTGCCAGCAGTTTATCGATAAGGGCTGACACTGAAGCTTTCTTT
CDR3: CASSLSIRADTEAFF

V: TRBV15
D: .
J: TRBJ2-7
size: once
DNA: TGTGCCACCAGCAGGCCAGGACTGATAAACGAGCAGTACTTC
CDR3: CATSRPGLINEQYF

V: TRBV13
D: TRBD2
J: TRBJ2-1
size: .
DNA: TGTGCCAGCACCTACTGGGGGGGACTAGCGGAGGAGAGTGACAATGAGCAGTTCTTC
CDR3: CASTYWGGLAEESDNEQFF

V: TRBV12-1
D: .
J: TRBJ2-1
size: .
DNA: TGTGCCAGGGCTCTTCCCCGGGGGCAGTTCTTC
CDR3: CARALPRGQFF

V: TRBV19
D: .
J: TRBJ2-1
size: .
DNA: TGTGCCAGTAGGGGGTTTCGGGAGCAGTTCTTC
CDR3: CASRGFREQFF

V: TRBV11-2
D: .
J: TRBJ2-5
size: .
DNA: TGTGCCAGCAGCGAGGGCCGGGAAGAGACCCAGTACTTC
CDR3: CASSEGREETQYF

V: TRBV9
D: TRBD2
J: TRBJ2-2
size: .
DNA: TGTGCCAGCAGCGTAGCCGGACTAGCTTCCGGGGAGCTGTTTTTT
CDR3: CASSVAGLASGELFF

V: TRBV27
D: TRBD2
J: TRBJ2-1
size: once
DNA: TGTGCCAGCAGTTTATCGTGGGGACTAGCGGGGCGGGGAAATGAGCAGTTCTTC
CDR3: CASSLSWGLAGRGNEQFF

V: TRBV19
D: TRBD1
J: TRBJ1-1
size: .
DNA: TGTGCCAGTAGTCCCAATGTTGGTAGATCCGGGACAGTAAGTGAAGCTTTCTTT
CDR3: CASSPNVGRSGTVSEAFF

V: TRBV2
D: .
J: TRBJ2-5
size: .
DNA: TGTGCCAGCAGTGAGGTTCAGCGGGAAGAGACCCAGTACTTC
CDR3: CASSEVQREETQYF

V: TRBV5-6
D: .
J: TRBJ2-1
size: .
DNA: TGTGCCAGCAGCTTGAATACGCGTTCCTACAATGAGCAGTTCTTC
CDR3: CASSLNTRSYNEQFF

V: TRBV25-1
D: TRBD2
J: TRBJ2-7
size: .
DNA: TGTGCCACACAACCGGGACTAGCGGGAGGCCGGGGGTTCGAGCAGTACTTC
CDR3: CATQPGLAGGRGFEQYF

V: TRBV28
D: .
J: TRBJ2-5
size: .
DNA: TGTGCCAGCAGTTTCGGGACCCTAGAGACCCAGTACTTC
CDR3: CASSFGTLETQYF

V: TRBV5-4
D: TRBD1
J: TRBJ1-2
size: .
DNA: TGTGCCAGCAGCTTGGCCAGGGGGACTCATGGCTACACCTTC
CDR3: CASSLARGTHGYTF

V: TRBV4-1
D: TRBD2
J: TRBJ2-3
size: .
DNA: TGCGCCAGCAGCCAACCCCCGGGACTAGGGTTGTATTTT
CDR3: CASSQPPGLGLYF

V: TRBV19
D: .
J: TRBJ1-1
size: once
DNA: TGTGCCAGTACCCAAAAGGGAGGGGCCTTGTTCATGAACACTGAAGCTTTCTTT
CDR3: CASTQKGGALFMNTEAFF

V: TRBV7-9
D: .
J: TRBJ2-7
size: .
DNA: TGTGCCAGCAGCTTAGGGAAAGGCGAGCAGTACTTC
CDR3: CASSLGKGEQYF

V: TRBV6-5
D: .
J: TRBJ2-7
size: .
DNA: TGTGCCAGCAGTTACGGGGCCTTGTACGAGCAGTACTTC
CDR3: CASSYGALYEQYF

V: TRBV27
D: .
J: TRBJ1-2
size: .
DNA: TGTGCCAGCAGTTACAGTCGAGGGGACTATGGCTACACCTTC
CDR3: CASSYSRGDYGYTF

V: TRBV27
D: .
J: TRBJ2-7
size: .
DNA: TGTGCCAGCAGTCTCCGGGACTCCCCTTACGAGCAGTACTTC
CDR3: CASSLRDSPYEQYF

V: TRBV4-1
D: .
J: TRBJ1-2
size: once
DNA: TGCGCCAGCAGCCAAGTCTTTCGACAGAGGCAAGATGGCTACACCTTC
CDR3: CASSQVFRQRQDGYTF

V: TRBV11-2
D: .
J: TRBJ2-7
size: .
DNA: TGTGCCAGCAGCTCATCCCCCGTTGAGCAGTACTTC
CDR3: CASSSSPVEQYF

V: TRBV5-4
D: .
J: TRBJ2-7
size: .
DNA: TGTGCCAGCAGCTTGTACCCCCGGGACCCGAGCTCCTACGAGCAGTACTTC
CDR3: CASSLYPRDPSSYEQYF